This passage covers 30 T cell receptor beta chains from one sample sequenced in a study of OX40 agonist ivuxolimab in advanced cancers. Assay used: immunoSEQ multiplex PCR; TCRdb lists only in-frame clones, some missing. Of around 56,000 clones listed, approximately 79% are singletons. Material: CD4+ or CD8+ T cells sorted from blood, obtained in a trial of the OX40 agonist ivuxolimab. These receptor sequences come from an adult with an advanced solid tumor such as melanoma, head and neck, liver or kidney cancer.

V gene TRBV11-3 combines with J gene TRBJ2-7; 7 nucleotides agree with TRBD1. CDR1 is SGHNT and CDR2 is YENEEA in the germline V gene. With 5 bases clipped from V and 2 bases from J, the junction kept 3 bases outside the gene matches. The CDR3 extends over 13 amino acids. The CDR3 coding sequence is TGTGCCAGCAGCCTCGGGACAGCCTACGAGCAGTACTTC. Amino acid sequence: CASSLGTAYEQYF. The whole variable domain, filled in from reference TRBV11-3 and TRBJ2-7, reads EAGVVQSPRYKIIEKKQPVAFWCNPISGHNTLYWYLQNLGQGPELLIRYENEEAVDDSQLPKDRFSAERLKGVDSTLKIQPAELGDSAVYLCASSLGTAYEQYFGPGTRLTVT.

V and J are TRBV28 and TRBJ1-2; D is unresolved. Trimming cost V 7 bases and J 0 bases, with 9 bases left between them. The length of the CDR3 is 13 residues. Germline V CDR1 and CDR2: MDHEN, SYDVKM. CDR3 DNA: TGTGCCAGCACCTCCGGCCCTAACTATGGCTACACCTTC. It translates to CASTSGPNYGYTF.

The chain employs TRBV29-1 and TRBJ1-2; TRBD1 is a possible D gene (5 bases). Germline V gene lookup returns CDR1 SQVTM and CDR2 ANQGSEA. V lost 4 bases and J lost 0, with 9 bases in between. There are 13 residues in the CDR3. CDR3 amino acids: CSVARAPNYGYTF. The CDR3 DNA follows: TGCAGCGTTGCCAGGGCGCCTAACTATGGCTACACCTTC. Full variable domain (remainder filled in from reference TRBV29-1 and TRBJ1-2): SAVISQKPSRDICQRGTSLTIQCQVDSQVTMMFWYRQQPGQSLTLIATANQGSEATYESGFVIDKFPISRPNLTFSTLTVSNMSPEDSSIYLCSVARAPNYGYTFGSGTRLTVV.

As concerns this clone: Compared with germline, one end of the junction differs, possibly owing to a read error. The V gene is TRBV10-3, the J gene TRBJ2-7; the D is unclear. Germline V gene data show CDR1 as ENHRY and CDR2 as SYGVKD. This CDR3 spans 14 amino acids. CDR3 sequence (DNA): TGTGCCAGCAGTGCGCTCAGGTTCTCCTACGAGCAGTACTTC. Its protein is CASSALRFSYEQYF.

This sequence joins TRBV5-1 and TRBJ2-5; D is possibly TRBD2 (6 bases). Gene TRBJ2-7 matches the end of the DNA better, so the J call may be wrong. CDR1 is SGHRS, CDR2 YFSETQ, per germline. The length of the CDR3 is 15 residues. CDR3 residues: CASSLGRGAAYEQYF. DNA of the CDR3: TGCGCCAGCAGCTTAGGGCGGGGCGCAGCCTACGAGCAGTACTTC.

This chain connects TRBV7-2 to TRBJ1-3; D possibly corresponds to TRBD1 (6 bases). Trimming left V 3 bases short and J 4 bases short, with 13 bases between. The germline V gene has CDR1 SGHTA and CDR2 FQGNSA. There are 15 residues in the CDR3. The CDR3 nucleotides are TGTGCCAGCAGCTTTAGAACAGGGTCCGGAAACACCATATATTTT. Residues: CASSFRTGSGNTIYF.

The chain is built from TRBV7-2 and TRBJ2-1; TRBD2 matches at 7 bases. V lost 3 bases and J lost 9; bases outside the gene matches: 8. The CDR3 covers 14 residues. Germline CDR1 is SGHTA and CDR2 is FQGNSA. The CDR3, as DNA: TGTGCCAGCAGCTTCGGGGAGGCGGGGGTTGAGCAGTTCTTC. This sequence encodes CASSFGEAGVEQFF.

The chain is built from TRBV7-2 and TRBJ1-2; D unresolved. The CDR3 contains 12 residues. With 3 bases removed from V and 4 bases from J, the gap between germline ends came to 6 bases. Germline V gene data show CDR1 as SGHTA and CDR2 as FQGNSA. As DNA, the CDR3 is TGTGCCAGCAGCTTTATATCCTATGGCTACACCTTC. It is translated as CASSFISYGYTF.

This chain uses TRBV2 with TRBJ1-6; the D is unclear. Germline V gene lookup returns CDR1 SNHLY and CDR2 FYNNEI. The ends were cut back, 7 bases at V and 3 bases at J, with 13 bases in the middle. The CDR3 contains 15 residues. The CDR3 sequence: CASTRDLSYNSPLHF. CDR3 coding DNA: TGTGCCAGCACGAGGGATTTAAGCTATAATTCACCCCTCCACTTT. Looking up the rest from reference TRBV2 and TRBJ1-6 gives the full variable domain: EPEVTQTPSHQVTQMGQEVILRCVPISNHLYFYWYRQILGQKVEFLVSFYNNEISEKSEIFDDQFSVERPDGSNFTLKIRSTKLEDSAMYFCASTRDLSYNSPLHFGNGTRLTVT.

The chain couples TRBV6-1 to TRBJ1-5; possibly TRBD1 for D (5 bases). CDR1 MNHNS and CDR2 SASEGT come from the germline V gene. V lost 1 base to trimming and J lost 0 bases, with 16 bases between them. This CDR3 region has 18 residues. The CDR3 nucleotides read TGTGCCAGCAGTGAAGTTGGAAGGGGCTCATATAGCAATCAGCCCCAGCATTTT. Protein product: CASSEVGRGSYSNQPQHF.

The sample holds a few counts of this clone. This chain links TRBV6-5 with TRBJ1-5, with TRBD1 matching over 8 bases. There are 15 residues in the CDR3. Germline CDR1 MNHEY, CDR2 SVGAGI. The ends lost 2 bases at V and 0 bases at J; junction bases unmatched: 0. The CDR3 protein is CASSYDRGSNQPQHF. DNA of the CDR3: TGTGCCAGCAGTTACGACAGGGGTAGCAATCAGCCCCAGCATTTT.

The chain carries TRBV29-1 and TRBJ2-1; the D call may be TRBD1 or TRBD2 (5 bases each). The CDR3 consists of 13 residues. Trimming removed 6 bases from V and 8 bases from J, with 17 bases in between. Germline V CDR1 and CDR2: SQVTM, ANQGSEA. The CDR3 nucleotides are TGCAGCGTGGGAGCAGGGAATGGCGATGAGCAGTTCTTC. Encoded protein: CSVGAGNGDEQFF.

This chain uses TRBV6-6 with TRBJ2-7; possible D gene TRBD2, 5 bases. Germline V lookup: CDR1 MNHNY, CDR2 SVGAGI (reference sequence). The CDR3 covers 12 residues. Trimming took 5 bases from V and 6 from J, leaving 11 bases between them. As DNA, the CDR3 is TGTGCCAGCAGTCTCCTGGGAGCCGAGCAGTACTTC. This gives the protein CASSLLGAEQYF.

This chain links TRBV2 with TRBJ2-2; 9 nucleotides line up with TRBD2. CDR3 length: 15 residues. Germline trimming cut 5 bases from V and 1 base from J; bases unmatched to any gene: 2. Germline lookup yields CDR1 SNHLY and CDR2 FYNNEI. CDR3 residues: CASSRLAVNTGELFF. Written as DNA, the CDR3 is TGTGCCAGCAGTAGACTAGCGGTGAACACCGGGGAGCTGTTTTTT.

The chain carries TRBV5-4 and TRBJ1-4; weak D call: TRBD2 (5 bases). The assigned J gene may be wrong: the sequence end matches TRBJ2-2 better. Germline V gene data show CDR1 as SGHNT and CDR2 as YYREEE (reference sequence). This CDR3 region has 11 residues. The CDR3 here is CASSWGVELFF. The CDR3 DNA sequence: TGTGCCAGCAGCTGGGGAGTGGAGCTGTTTTTT.

This clone has only a few counts. V is TRBV11-2 and J is TRBJ2-2, with 7 bases matching TRBD2. Unmatched junction bases numbered 7, after V lost 1 base and J lost 2 bases. This CDR3 is built from 17 residues. Per germline, CDR1 SGHAT and CDR2 FQNNGV. CDR3 region: CASSLAGTTINTGELFF. Written as DNA, the CDR3 is TGTGCCAGCAGCTTAGCAGGGACTACAATAAACACCGGGGAGCTGTTTTTT. Complete variable domain (other parts from reference TRBV11-2 and TRBJ2-2): EAGVAQSPRYKIIEKRQSVAFWCNPISGHATLYWYQQILGQGPKLLIQFQNNGVVDDSQLPKDRFSAERLKGVDSTLKIQPAKLEDSAVYLCASSLAGTTINTGELFFGEGSRLTVL.

The gene calls are TRBV9 and TRBJ2-3; 9 nucleotides agree with TRBD2. V shed 7 bases, J shed 4 bases, and the junction held 10 bases outside the gene matches. In germline, CDR1 is SGDLS, CDR2 YYNGEE. The CDR3 spans 15 residues. The CDR3 sequence is CASAGGLAGPDTQYF. The CDR3 coding sequence is TGTGCCAGCGCAGGTGGGCTAGCGGGGCCAGATACGCAGTATTTT.

The rearrangement uses TRBV18 and TRBJ1-3, with D maybe TRBD1 (5 bases). Germline assignment: CDR1 KGHSH and CDR2 LQKENI. The CDR3 is 15 amino acids. V was clipped by 2 bases and J by 0 bases, with 8 bases between them. The CDR3 nucleotides read TGTGCCAGCTCACCAGGGACCGGCTCTGGAAACACCATATATTTT. Its translation: CASSPGTGSGNTIYF. The full variable domain, its missing parts supplied by reference TRBV18 and TRBJ1-3, is NAGVMQNPRHLVRRRGQEARLRCSPMKGHSHVYWYRQLPEEGLKFMVYLQKENIIDESGMPKERFSAEFPKEGPSILRIQQVVRGDSAAYFCASSPGTGSGNTIYFGEGSWLTVV.

V usage is TRBV6-5 and J usage is TRBJ1-5; 9 positions match TRBD1. The CDR3 has 13 amino acids. V was clipped by 9 bases and J by 6 bases; unmatched bases: 6. CDR1 and CDR2 from the germline V gene are MNHEY and SVGAGI. The CDR3 nucleotides read TGTGCCAGTTTACAGGGGGCGGGTCAGCCCCAGCATTTT. Translated, it gives CASLQGAGQPQHF.

The chain links TRBV15 to TRBJ2-3; TRBD1 aligns across 8 bases. Trimming took 2 bases from V and 3 from J; bases not matched to a gene: 4. The CDR3 loop spans 15 amino acids. Germline V gene lookup returns CDR1 LNHNV and CDR2 YYDKDF (reference sequence). CDR3 nucleotide sequence: TGTGCCACCAGCAGAAGACAGGGGTTGACAGATACGCAGTATTTT. This translates into CATSRRQGLTDTQYF.

The chain has TRBV5-4 and TRBJ1-5; D perhaps matches TRBD1 (5 bases). CDR3 length: 17 amino acids. From germline, CDR1 is SGHNT and CDR2 YYREEE (reference sequence). V lost 0 bases to trimming and J lost 1 base, with 14 bases between them. The CDR3 DNA reads TGTGCCAGCAGCTTGGGTTCGGCCCCAGGGAGCAATCAGCCCCAGCATTTT. It specifies CASSLGSAPGSNQPQHF.

Turning to this clone: This same CDR3 is encoded by further DNA sequences in the sample. The V call is TRBV6-5, the J call TRBJ1-1, with TRBD1 matching over 7 bases. This CDR3 has 13 amino acids. V shed 2 bases and J 8 bases; nucleotides not matched to a gene: 5. CDR1 is MNHEY, CDR2 SVGAGI, per germline. In DNA form, the CDR3 reads TGTGCCAGCAGTTACGAGGGGGCCGCCGAAGCTTTCTTT. As protein: CASSYEGAAEAFF.

The rearrangement joins TRBV27 to TRBJ2-3; D is ambiguous. Germline V gene lookup returns CDR1 MNHEY and CDR2 SMNVEV (reference sequence). CDR3 size: 14 residues. Trimming took 2 bases from V and 1 from J, leaving 7 bases between them. The CDR3 spells CASSLHWGTDTQYF. In DNA, the CDR3 is TGTGCCAGCAGTTTACATTGGGGCACAGATACGCAGTATTTT.

In this sample, this clone turned up once. A read error may produce the germline difference seen at one junction end. The chain employs TRBV15 and TRBJ1-3, with D uncertain. Germline CDR1 LNHNV, CDR2 YYDKDF (reference sequence). The CDR3 spans 14 residues. CDR3 nucleotide sequence: TGTGCCACCAGCAGAGAACCCTGGGGAAGCACCATATATTTT. Protein sequence: CATSREPWGSTIYF.

This clone was seen a single time. The genes are TRBV5-1 and TRBJ1-1, with TRBD1 matching 9 bases. Trimming took 5 bases from V and 3 from J; bases not matched to a gene: 5. The CDR3 sequence is 14 residues long. The germline gives CDR1 SGHRS, CDR2 YFSETQ. CDR3 in amino acids: CASSIQGAYTEAFF. CDR3 nucleotides: TGCGCCAGCAGTATACAGGGGGCATACACTGAAGCTTTCTTT.

The chain recombines TRBV27 with TRBJ1-2; D possibly corresponds to TRBD1 (5 bases). V gave up 5 bases and J gave up 6 bases, with 16 bases separating them. The CDR3 sequence is 14 residues long. Per germline, CDR1 MNHEY and CDR2 SMNVEV (reference sequence). The CDR3 reads CASSPPGGFDGYTF. DNA of the CDR3: TGTGCCAGCAGTCCCCCGGGGGGGTTCGATGGCTACACCTTC.

The chain joins TRBV7-2 to TRBJ1-6; a weak D match, TRBD1 (5 bases). The germline V gene encodes CDR1 SGHTA and CDR2 FQGNSA. The CDR3 sequence is 13 residues long. V was trimmed by 2 bases and J by 7 bases, leaving 6 bases between them. The CDR3 sequence is CASSLNRNSPLHF. The CDR3 nucleotides read TGTGCCAGCAGCTTAAACAGGAATTCACCCCTCCACTTT.

This sequence joins TRBV5-6 and TRBJ1-6; no definite D call. This CDR3 has 13 amino acids. V lost 1 base and J 10 bases, leaving 9 bases between the germline ends. Germline V gives CDR1 SGHDT, CDR2 YYEEEE. Here the CDR3 reads CASSLSPGSPLHF. CDR3 DNA: TGTGCCAGCAGCTTGTCACCTGGATCACCCCTCCACTTT. Variable domain in full (rest from reference TRBV5-6 and TRBJ1-6): DAGVTQSPTHLIKTRGQQVTLRCSPKSGHDTVSWYQQALGQGPQFIFQYYEEEERQRGNFPDRFSGHQFPNYSSELNVNALLLGDSALYLCASSLSPGSPLHFGNGTRLTVT.

CDR3 DNA: TGTGCCAGCACCTTCAGGGACAGGGGCGAGACCCAGTACTTC. Protein: CASTFRDRGETQYF. The chain couples TRBV28 to TRBJ2-5; TRBD1 matches 10 bases. The CDR3 totals 14 residues. Germline values: CDR1 MDHEN, CDR2 SYDVKM. J gave up 5 bases and V 7 bases, and 7 bases lay outside the gene matches.

This chain connects TRBV18 to TRBJ1-2, with TRBD1 as a possible D gene (5 bases). Germline CDR1 KGHSH, CDR2 LQKENI. Trimming cost V 2 bases and J 4 bases, with 8 bases left between them. This CDR3 has 13 amino acids. DNA of the CDR3: TGTGCCAGCTCACCATCAGGGAGCTATGGCTACACCTTC. Protein sequence: CASSPSGSYGYTF.